This T cell receptor beta chain appears in the sequencing data of a study of radiation and T cells in renal cell carcinoma. Study-wide points: In nephrectomy-only tumors, top 100 clonotypes averaged roughly 40%, versus 54% irradiated.

This clone was counted only a few times. Its antigen is not identified. Using immunoSEQ multiplex PCR, the repertoire was profiled, and TCRdb retains in-frame clones only, with some absent. The sample shows some 20,000 clones, approximately 62% of them seen only once. The treatment denotes: treatment-naive control, cytoreductive nephrectomy. The sample here was tumor tissue, taken from a patient whose treatment was nephrectomy without radiotherapy. The sequence came from a man aged 45-60 years with renal cell carcinoma.

As DNA, the CDR3 is TGTGCCAGCAGCTTTACAGGCCTTAGAGAGACCCAGTACTTC. It is translated as CASSFTGLRETQYF. This chain connects TRBV7-7 to TRBJ2-5; D is perhaps TRBD1 (5 bases). Germline values: CDR1 SSHAT, CDR2 FNYEAQ (reference sequence). The CDR3 runs 14 residues. The germline V and J ends were trimmed by 3 bases and 4 bases, with 12 bases remaining between them.